The 11 T cell receptor beta chains presented below share a single source sample, sequenced in a study of CD8 T cells in ankylosing spondylitis. Study-wide findings and caveats: For ankylosing spondylitis blood, a TCR beta motif of 7 to 9 highly homologous variants appeared characteristic.

For these receptors, no antigen is known. TCRdb passed the 5' RACE reads through MiXCR, listing each CDR3 protein once. The profile covers about 400,000 distinct CDR3 sequences, with about a fifth appearing a single time and less than 20% taken by the ten largest. Sequencing was carried out using blood, either unsorted or a sorted T cell fraction (not recorded which). The origin of the receptors is a male donor with ankylosing spondylitis.

This chain uses TRBV15 with TRBJ2-1, with 12 bases lining up with TRBD2. This CDR3 has 15 residues. The V and J ends lost 1 base and 6 bases, in that order; junction bases with no gene match: 1. CDR1 LNHNV and CDR2 YYDKDF come from the germline V gene (reference sequence). In nucleotides, the CDR3 is TGTGCCACCAGCAGAGGACTAGCGGGAGTCAATGAGCAGTTCTTC. As protein: CATSRGLAGVNEQFF.

This rearrangement joins TRBV10-3 to TRBJ2-1; D remains ambiguous. The CDR3 spans 14 residues. Germline V lookup: CDR1 ENHRY, CDR2 SYGVKD. With 0 bases removed from V and 8 bases from J, the gap between germline ends came to 11 bases. CDR3: CAISESTGTHEQFF. In DNA, the CDR3 is TGTGCCATCAGTGAGTCCACGGGTACGCATGAGCAGTTCTTC.

This rearrangement joins TRBV5-1 to TRBJ2-3; no clear D gene. The CDR3 is made up of 13 amino acids. Per germline, CDR1 SGHRS and CDR2 YFSETQ. V was clipped by 0 bases and J by 8 bases, with 10 bases between them. The CDR3, as DNA: TGCGCCAGCAGCTTGGGTGTAGAGCGTACGCAGTATTTT. Its translation: CASSLGVERTQYF.

This chain connects TRBV20-1 to TRBJ2-7; tentative D call: TRBD2 (6 bases). This CDR3 is built from 13 residues. V lost 6 bases and J lost 6, with 18 bases in between. From germline, CDR1 is DFQATT and CDR2 SNEGSKA (reference sequence). The CDR3 DNA reads as TGCAGTGCCGAGCTGCTAGCGAGGGGCGAGCAGTACTTC. Encoded protein: CSAELLARGEQYF.

This clonotype occurred a few times. The chain employs TRBV7-8 and TRBJ2-3; D is unresolved. The V and J ends lost 10 bases and 10 bases respectively, with 6 bases between them. This CDR3 is 8 amino acids long. Per the germline V gene, CDR1 is SGHVS and CDR2 is FQNEAQ. CDR3 sequence (DNA): TGTGCCACCCAAGCGCAGTATTTT. It is translated as CATQAQYF.

V gene TRBV20-1 combines with J gene TRBJ2-1, with D perhaps matching TRBD2 (5 bases). Germline assignment: CDR1 DFQATT and CDR2 SNEGSKA (reference sequence). The CDR3 runs 13 residues. The V and J ends lost 5 bases and 6 bases respectively, with 14 bases between them. CDR3 sequence: CSAHGPSGNEQFF. The CDR3 DNA follows: TGCAGTGCTCACGGCCCCAGCGGCAATGAGCAGTTCTTC.

The rearrangement links TRBV7-2 to TRBJ2-5; D gene ambiguous. The CDR3 contains 11 residues. The germline CDR1 and CDR2 sequences are SGHTA and FQGNSA. Trimming pared 5 bases from V and 7 bases from J, leaving 8 bases between. Written as DNA, the CDR3 is TGTGCCAGCAGCCCGCTTCGGACCCAGTACTTC. Encoded protein: CASSPLRTQYF.

This clonotype was seen more than once but under ten times. This rearrangement joins TRBV10-2 to TRBJ2-7, with 7 bases aligning to TRBD1. CDR1 is WSHSY and CDR2 is SAAADI in the germline V gene. J was trimmed by 0 bases and V by 2 bases; bases with no gene match: 7. This CDR3 spans 16 amino acids. The CDR3 sequence is CASSERGQPFSYEQYF. CDR3 sequence (DNA): TGCGCCAGCAGTGAGAGGGGACAGCCTTTCTCCTACGAGCAGTACTTC.

A few counts support this clonotype. V gene TRBV12-3 or TRBV12-4 combines with J gene TRBJ1-5, with unresolved D. V lost 1 base and J lost 5, with 6 bases in between. This CDR3 contains 13 residues. The CDR3 region has the DNA TGTGCCAGCAGTTTAGATTCGTATCAGCCCCAGCATTTT. This codes for CASSLDSYQPQHF.

For the CDR3, the DNA is TGCAGTGCCGGCGGTGGGAACACAGATACGCAGTATTTT. It is translated as CSAGGGNTDTQYF. The chain combines TRBV20-1 with TRBJ2-3; D is unresolved. The germline V gene encodes CDR1 DFQATT and CDR2 SNEGSKA (reference sequence). Trimming left V 6 bases short and J 2 bases short, with 12 bases between. There are 13 residues in the CDR3.

The gene calls are TRBV5-1 and TRBJ2-5, with TRBD2 matching over 7 bases. This CDR3 contains 14 residues. Germline V CDR1 and CDR2: SGHRS, YFSETQ. The V gene end was trimmed by 4 bases and the J gene end by 5 bases; junction bases not matched to a gene: 8. The CDR3: CASSGTGGEETQYF. In DNA, the CDR3 is TGCGCCAGCAGCGGGACGGGAGGAGAGGAGACCCAGTACTTC.